This T cell receptor (beta chain) appears in the sequencing data of a study of T cell responses to AZD1222 COVID-19 vaccine (dated by TCRdb to the early 2020s). With regard to the full study: TCR sequencing covered 233 trial participants: approximately 200 given two doses of AZD1222 and 26 given two doses of MenACWY control vaccine. Trial participants were enrolled by age into subgroups of 18-55, 56-69 and 70-plus years, and around 150, 28 and 57 TCR-sequenced participants, respectively, were included in these subgroups.

From the germline V gene (reference sequence), CDR1 is SEHNR and CDR2 is FQNEAQ. V has 6 bases trimmed and J has 2 bases trimmed; junction bases matching no gene number 8. The CDR3, from cysteine to phenylalanine, totals 15 residues. CDR3 DNA is the only sequence kept; it has 45 bases, read in frame from the first base. This clone was counted once. This receptor's antigen is unknown. Base quality data are lacking; no much larger clone is found one base away. The CDR3 regions of human TCRbeta chains were analyzed by immunosequencing. In the original analysis: TCRs in the repertoires were matched against a reference library of SARS-CoV-2-specific TCRs that had been generated with the MIRA antigen-specificity platform. Breadth was defined as the fraction of unique TCRs that were SARS-CoV-2-associated. Depth was defined as the fraction of total T cells that were SARS-CoV-2-associated. Using the MIRA data, every spike-specific TCR was mapped to the spike region that the TCR reacted to and assigned to either a CD4 or a CD8 class. Log10-transformed breadth and depth values were compared by one-way ANOVA with Sidak's multiple comparisons tests. TCRdb took over this immuneACCESS table, retaining in-frame rearrangements with V and J assigned. Such tables are incomplete; in checked studies, under half of the missing clones stem from an unresolved V gene, and the remainder is unexplained. V and J calls and clone size are as listed in that table; D and trimming were resolved from the DNA. In all, the sample holds 53,000 or so clones, and approximately 85% of those were seen once. Together, the top ten hold roughly a fifth of the sample.

This sample's time point label indicates: baseline before first vaccination. Per the publication, the treatment or condition label means: meningococcal conjugate vaccine given as trial control. Samples from vaccinated people were obtained from the UK trials COV001 and COV002, which included a single-blind randomized controlled phase 2/3 trial of AZD1222 (ChAdOx1 nCoV-19) in healthy adults. For TCRbeta chain sequencing, PBMC samples were collected from trial participants at day 0 and at day 28 after the second dose. General study outcomes and caveats: Epitopes outside the regions mutated in the B.1.351 and B.1.1.7 variants were reportedly recognized by nearly half of the unique spike-specific TCRs. In the small 56-69-year group, the increase in depth fell short of significance, most likely because of low power. The vaccine-associated CD4 TCRs covered the entire spike protein, and the dominant responses fell in regions 160-218 and 743-854. Spike-specific TCR breadth and depth rose significantly after two AZD1222 doses compared with day 0 and with MenACWY recipients. Most participants were white British and females outnumbered males, and the authors suggested that clonal diversity may have been underestimated. Only a handful of AZD1222 recipients were SARS-CoV-2 seropositive at baseline, limiting conclusions about previously exposed vaccinees. No day 14 peak-response samples were available, so repertoires were characterized only after the peak T cell response.

The chain joins TRBV7-9 to TRBJ2-3; 7 central bases correspond to TRBD2. Sequencing was performed on peripheral blood, taken on day 0 of MenACWY control vaccination. This TCR was recovered from an adult in good health. The CDR3 region: CASSPGLSSTDTQYF. The DNA reads TGTGCCAGCAGTCCGGGACTATCGTCCACAGATACGCAGTATTTT.